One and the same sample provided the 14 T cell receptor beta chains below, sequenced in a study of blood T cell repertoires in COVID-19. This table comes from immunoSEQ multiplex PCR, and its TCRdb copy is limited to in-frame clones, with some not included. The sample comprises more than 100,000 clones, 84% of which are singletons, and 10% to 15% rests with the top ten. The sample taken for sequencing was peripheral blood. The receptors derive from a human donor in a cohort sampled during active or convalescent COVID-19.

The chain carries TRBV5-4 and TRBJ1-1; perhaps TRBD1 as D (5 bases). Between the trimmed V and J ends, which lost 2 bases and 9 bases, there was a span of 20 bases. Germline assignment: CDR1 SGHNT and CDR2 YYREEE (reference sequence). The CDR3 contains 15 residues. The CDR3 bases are TGTGCCAGCAGCTTCCTCGAGAGCCCGGGGGGAAAAGCTTTCTTT. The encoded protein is CASSFLESPGGKAFF. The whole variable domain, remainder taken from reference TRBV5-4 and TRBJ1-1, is ETGVTQSPTHLIKTRGQQVTLRCSSQSGHNTVSWYQQALGQGPQFIFQYYREEENGRGNFPPRFSGLQFPNYSSELNVNALELDDSALYLCASSFLESPGGKAFFGQGTRLTVV.

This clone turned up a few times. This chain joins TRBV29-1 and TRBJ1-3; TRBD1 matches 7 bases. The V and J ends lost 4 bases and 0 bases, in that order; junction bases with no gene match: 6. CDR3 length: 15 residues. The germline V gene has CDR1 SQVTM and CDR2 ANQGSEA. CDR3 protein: CSVAPQGSSGNTIYF. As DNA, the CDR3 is TGCAGCGTTGCCCCACAGGGGAGCTCTGGAAACACCATATATTTT.

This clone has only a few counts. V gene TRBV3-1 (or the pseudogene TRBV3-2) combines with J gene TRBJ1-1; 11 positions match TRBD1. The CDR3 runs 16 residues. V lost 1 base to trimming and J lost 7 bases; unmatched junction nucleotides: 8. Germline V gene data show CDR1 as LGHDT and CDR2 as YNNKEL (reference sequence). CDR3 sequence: CASSQAPRTGGGEAFF. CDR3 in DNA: TGTGCCAGCAGCCAAGCTCCTCGGACAGGGGGCGGTGAAGCTTTCTTT.

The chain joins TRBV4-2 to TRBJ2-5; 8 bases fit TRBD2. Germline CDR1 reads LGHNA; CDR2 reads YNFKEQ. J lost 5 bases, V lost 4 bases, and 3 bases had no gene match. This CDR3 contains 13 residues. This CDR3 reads CASSLRGGETQYF. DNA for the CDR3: TGTGCCAGCAGCCTCCGGGGGGGGGAGACCCAGTACTTC.

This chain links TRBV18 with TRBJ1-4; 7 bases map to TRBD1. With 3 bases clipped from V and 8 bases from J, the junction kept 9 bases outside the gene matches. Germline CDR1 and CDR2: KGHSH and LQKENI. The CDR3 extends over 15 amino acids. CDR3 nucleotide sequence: TGTGCCAGCTCACCCGACACAGGGGAAAGAGAAAAACTGTTTTTT. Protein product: CASSPDTGEREKLFF.

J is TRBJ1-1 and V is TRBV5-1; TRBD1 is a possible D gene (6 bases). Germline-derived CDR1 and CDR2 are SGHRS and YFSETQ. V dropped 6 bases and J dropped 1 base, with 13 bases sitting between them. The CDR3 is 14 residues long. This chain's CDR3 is CASNEQGQNTEAFF. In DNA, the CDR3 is TGCGCCAGCAACGAACAGGGCCAGAACACTGAAGCTTTCTTT.

CDR3 sequence: CAWGSSYEQYF. The CDR3 nucleotides are TGTGCCTGGGGGAGCTCCTACGAGCAGTACTTC. V usage is TRBV30 and J usage is TRBJ2-7, with TRBD2 as a possible D gene (5 bases). The CDR3 covers 11 residues. Germline V gives CDR1 GTSNPN, CDR2 SVGIG (reference sequence). V lost 5 bases, J lost 0 bases, and 5 bases lay in between.

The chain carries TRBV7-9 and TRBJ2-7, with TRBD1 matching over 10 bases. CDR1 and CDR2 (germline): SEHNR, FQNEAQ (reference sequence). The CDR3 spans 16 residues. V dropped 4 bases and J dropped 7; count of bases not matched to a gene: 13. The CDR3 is CASSYGTGQGIYEQYF. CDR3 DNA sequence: TGTGCCAGCAGCTACGGGACGGGACAGGGGATTTATGAGCAGTACTTC.

The CDR3 nucleotides are TGTGCCAGCACCCTGAAGCACAATGAGCAGTTCTTC. This translates into CASTLKHNEQFF. The V gene is TRBV6-5, the J gene TRBJ2-1; D remains ambiguous. The germline CDR1 and CDR2 sequences are MNHEY and SVGAGI. The V end was cut by 7 bases, the J end by 5 bases, with 9 bases between. The CDR3 runs to 12 residues.

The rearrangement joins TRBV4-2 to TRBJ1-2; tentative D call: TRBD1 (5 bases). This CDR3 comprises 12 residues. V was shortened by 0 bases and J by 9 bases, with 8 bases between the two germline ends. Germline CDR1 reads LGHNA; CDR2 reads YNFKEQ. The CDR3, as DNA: TGTGCCAGCAGCCAAGAAAGGGGTCGCTACACCTTC. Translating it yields CASSQERGRYTF.

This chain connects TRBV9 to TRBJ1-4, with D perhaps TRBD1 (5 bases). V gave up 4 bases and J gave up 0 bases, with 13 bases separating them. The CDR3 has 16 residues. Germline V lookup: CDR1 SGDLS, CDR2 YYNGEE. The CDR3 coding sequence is TGTGCCAGCAGCCAGGGTCGGACCGCAACTAATGAAAAACTGTTTTTT. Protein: CASSQGRTATNEKLFF.

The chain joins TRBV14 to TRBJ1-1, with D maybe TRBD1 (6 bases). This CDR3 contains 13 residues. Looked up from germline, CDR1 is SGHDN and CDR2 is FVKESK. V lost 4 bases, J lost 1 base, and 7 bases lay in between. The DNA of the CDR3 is TGTGCCAGCAGCCCACAGGGGAACACTGAAGCTTTCTTT. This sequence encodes CASSPQGNTEAFF.

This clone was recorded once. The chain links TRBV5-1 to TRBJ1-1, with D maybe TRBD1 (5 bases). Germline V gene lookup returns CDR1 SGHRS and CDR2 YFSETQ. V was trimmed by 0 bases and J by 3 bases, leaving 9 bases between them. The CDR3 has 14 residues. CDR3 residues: CASSLVGVDTEAFF. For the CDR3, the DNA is TGCGCCAGCAGCTTGGTAGGGGTGGACACTGAAGCTTTCTTT.

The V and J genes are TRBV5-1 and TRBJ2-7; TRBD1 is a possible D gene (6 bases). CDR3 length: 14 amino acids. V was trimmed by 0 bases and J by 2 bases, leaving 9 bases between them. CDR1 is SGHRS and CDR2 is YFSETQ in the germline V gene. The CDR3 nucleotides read TGCGCCAGCAGCTTGGGGGACAATACCTACGAGCAGTACTTC. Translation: CASSLGDNTYEQYF.